The rows below give T cell receptor beta chains drawn from one sample of a study of T cell responses to AZD1222 COVID-19 vaccine. This table comes from immunoSEQ multiplex PCR, and its TCRdb copy is limited to in-frame clones, with some not included. Of roughly 150,000 clones listed, 88% are singletons. The specimen comprised peripheral blood, sampled 28 days after the second AZD1222 dose. The origin of the receptors is an adult who received the AZD1222 COVID-19 vaccine. CDR3s include the opening cysteine and the closing phenylalanine or tryptophan. D genes are given only for firm matches. Expanded clones get a size class; other rows say once, few or many, or leave the size out.

abundance: few; v_gene: TRBV9; d_gene: .; j_gene: TRBJ1-4; CDR3aa: CASSPRPSNEKLFF; CDR3nt: TGTGCCAGCAGCCCCCGGCCCTCGAACGAAAAACTGTTTTTT
abundance: .; v_gene: TRBV6-5; d_gene: .; j_gene: TRBJ1-1; CDR3aa: CASGRDNRYKAFF; CDR3nt: TGTGCCAGCGGTCGGGACAACCGCTATAAAGCTTTCTTT
abundance: few; v_gene: TRBV5-1; d_gene: TRBD1; j_gene: TRBJ1-6; CDR3aa: CASSLQGATISPLHF; CDR3nt: TGCGCCAGCAGCTTACAGGGGGCCACAATTTCACCCCTCCACTTT
abundance: .; v_gene: TRBV19; d_gene: TRBD1; j_gene: TRBJ1-1; CDR3aa: CASSLQGDTEAFF; CDR3nt: TGTGCCAGTAGTCTCCAGGGGGACACTGAAGCTTTCTTT
abundance: .; v_gene: TRBV28; d_gene: .; j_gene: TRBJ2-2; CDR3aa: CASRGPDSNTGELFF; CDR3nt: TGTGCCAGCAGAGGGCCGGACTCGAACACCGGGGAGCTGTTTTTT
abundance: .; v_gene: TRBV5-1; d_gene: TRBD2; j_gene: TRBJ2-1; CDR3aa: CASSLGAGGPGEQFF; CDR3nt: TGCGCCAGCAGCTTGGGAGCGGGAGGGCCTGGTGAGCAGTTCTTC
abundance: .; v_gene: TRBV6-2/TRBV6-3; d_gene: .; j_gene: TRBJ2-3; CDR3aa: CASSYSLAGASTDTQYF; CDR3nt: TGTGCCAGCAGTTACTCTTTGGCGGGTGCTAGCACAGATACGCAGTATTTT
abundance: .; v_gene: TRBV3-1/TRBV3-2; d_gene: .; j_gene: TRBJ1-2; CDR3aa: CASSTRTVCGYTF; CDR3nt: TGTGCCAGCAGCACCCGGACAGTTTGTGGCTACACCTTC
abundance: .; v_gene: TRBV5-1; d_gene: TRBD1; j_gene: TRBJ1-1; CDR3aa: CASSPNPPGQDNTEAFF; CDR3nt: TGCGCCAGCAGCCCAAATCCTCCGGGACAGGACAACACTGAAGCTTTCTTT
abundance: .; v_gene: TRBV9; d_gene: .; j_gene: TRBJ1-3; CDR3aa: CASSSGAAGNTIYF; CDR3nt: TGTGCCAGCAGCTCTGGGGCAGCTGGAAACACCATATATTTT
abundance: .; v_gene: TRBV20-1; d_gene: .; j_gene: TRBJ1-2; CDR3aa: CSARSNGYTF; CDR3nt: TGCAGTGCTAGATCTAATGGCTACACCTTC
abundance: .; v_gene: TRBV4-1; d_gene: .; j_gene: TRBJ1-3; CDR3aa: CASSVRVGTSGNTIYF; CDR3nt: TGCGCCAGCAGCGTCAGGGTAGGCACGTCTGGAAACACCATATATTTT
abundance: .; v_gene: TRBV6-8; d_gene: TRBD2; j_gene: TRBJ2-7; CDR3aa: CASSQIVAGTSYEQYF; CDR3nt: TGTGCCAGCAGCCAAATAGTAGCGGGGACCTCCTACGAGCAGTACTTC
abundance: .; v_gene: TRBV3-1/TRBV3-2; d_gene: .; j_gene: TRBJ2-1; CDR3aa: CASSPSELRNEQFF; CDR3nt: TGTGCCAGCAGCCCCTCCGAACTGCGGAATGAGCAGTTCTTC
abundance: .; v_gene: TRBV7-8; d_gene: .; j_gene: TRBJ1-1; CDR3aa: CASSSKGSGVTEAFF; CDR3nt: TGTGCCAGCAGCTCCAAGGGGTCGGGTGTCACTGAAGCTTTCTTT
abundance: .; v_gene: TRBV18; d_gene: TRBD1; j_gene: TRBJ1-6; CDR3aa: CASSPGTDSPLHF; CDR3nt: TGTGCCAGCTCACCTGGGACAGATTCACCCCTCCACTTT
abundance: once; v_gene: TRBV2; d_gene: .; j_gene: TRBJ2-1; CDR3aa: CASSLGGAGSNEQFF; CDR3nt: TGTGCCAGCAGCCTCGGAGGGGCAGGCAGCAATGAGCAGTTCTTC
abundance: .; v_gene: TRBV4-2; d_gene: .; j_gene: TRBJ2-2; CDR3aa: CASSPHVRTGTAGNTGELFF; CDR3nt: TGTGCCAGCAGCCCCCATGTTAGGACCGGGACGGCAGGCAACACCGGGGAGCTGTTTTTT
abundance: .; v_gene: TRBV5-4; d_gene: .; j_gene: TRBJ1-2; CDR3aa: CASTMDRVYGYTF; CDR3nt: TGTGCCAGCACCATGGACAGAGTCTATGGCTACACCTTC
abundance: .; v_gene: TRBV24-1; d_gene: .; j_gene: TRBJ1-5; CDR3aa: CATSDSRVVKGQPQHF; CDR3nt: TGTGCCACCAGTGATAGCAGGGTTGTCAAGGGTCAGCCCCAGCATTTT
abundance: .; v_gene: TRBV5-6; d_gene: .; j_gene: TRBJ2-4; CDR3aa: CASSYGRYNIQYF; CDR3nt: TGTGCCAGCAGCTACGGACGGTACAACATTCAGTACTTC
abundance: few; v_gene: TRBV28; d_gene: TRBD1; j_gene: TRBJ1-2; CDR3aa: CASSWGTGPYGYTF; CDR3nt: TGTGCCAGCAGTTGGGGGACAGGTCCTTATGGCTACACCTTC
abundance: .; v_gene: TRBV27; d_gene: TRBD2; j_gene: TRBJ2-2; CDR3aa: CASRLRAGGMDTGELFF; CDR3nt: TGTGCCAGCAGACTACGAGCGGGGGGGATGGACACCGGGGAGCTGTTTTTT
abundance: .; v_gene: TRBV3-1/TRBV3-2; d_gene: TRBD2; j_gene: TRBJ2-1; CDR3aa: CASSQARTGGSYNEQFF; CDR3nt: TGTGCCAGCAGCCAAGCTAGGACGGGGGGGTCCTACAATGAGCAGTTCTTC
abundance: .; v_gene: TRBV9; d_gene: .; j_gene: TRBJ2-1; CDR3aa: CASSPPGLSFNEQFF; CDR3nt: TGTGCCAGCAGCCCCCCGGGTTTAAGTTTCAATGAGCAGTTCTTC
abundance: .; v_gene: TRBV19; d_gene: .; j_gene: TRBJ2-7; CDR3aa: CASSNQGRSYEQYF; CDR3nt: TGTGCCAGTAGTAACCAGGGAAGGAGCTACGAGCAGTACTTC
abundance: .; v_gene: TRBV24-1; d_gene: .; j_gene: TRBJ2-7; CDR3aa: CATSDGADRSYEQYF; CDR3nt: TGTGCCACCAGTGACGGCGCGGACCGCTCCTACGAGCAGTACTTC
abundance: .; v_gene: TRBV12-3/TRBV12-4; d_gene: TRBD2; j_gene: TRBJ2-3; CDR3aa: CASSLIGGDTQYF; CDR3nt: TGTGCCAGCAGTTTAATCGGGGGGGATACGCAGTATTTT
abundance: .; v_gene: TRBV28; d_gene: .; j_gene: TRBJ1-5; CDR3aa: CASSQGGTSQPQHF; CDR3nt: TGTGCCAGCAGCCAGGGAGGGACTTCCCAGCCCCAGCATTTT
abundance: once; v_gene: TRBV11-2; d_gene: .; j_gene: TRBJ1-2; CDR3aa: CASSALYGYTF; CDR3nt: TGTGCCAGCAGCGCATTATATGGCTACACCTTC
abundance: .; v_gene: TRBV6-5; d_gene: .; j_gene: TRBJ1-5; CDR3aa: CASPRNQPQHF; CDR3nt: TGTGCCAGCCCTCGTAATCAGCCCCAGCATTTT
abundance: .; v_gene: TRBV29-1; d_gene: .; j_gene: TRBJ2-2; CDR3aa: CSVGGGAGELFF; CDR3nt: TGCAGCGTTGGAGGTGGGGCCGGGGAGCTGTTTTTT
abundance: .; v_gene: TRBV9; d_gene: TRBD2; j_gene: TRBJ2-1; CDR3aa: CASSARAGASYNEQFF; CDR3nt: TGTGCCAGCAGCGCCCGAGCGGGGGCGTCCTACAATGAGCAGTTCTTC
abundance: .; v_gene: TRBV11-2; d_gene: .; j_gene: TRBJ1-6; CDR3aa: CASRRGNSPLHF; CDR3nt: TGTGCCAGCAGGCGCGGGAATTCACCCCTCCACTTT
abundance: .; v_gene: TRBV10-1; d_gene: .; j_gene: TRBJ2-7; CDR3aa: CASSERVTYEQYF; CDR3nt: TGCGCCAGCAGTGAGCGTGTTACCTACGAGCAGTACTTC
abundance: .; v_gene: TRBV6-6; d_gene: .; j_gene: TRBJ2-7; CDR3aa: CASNVRDQQYF; CDR3nt: TGTGCCAGCAACGTAAGGGACCAGCAGTACTTC
abundance: .; v_gene: TRBV6-5; d_gene: .; j_gene: TRBJ2-2; CDR3aa: CASKRGYTGELFF; CDR3nt: TGTGCCAGTAAAAGAGGCTACACCGGGGAGCTGTTTTTT
abundance: .; v_gene: TRBV27; d_gene: TRBD1; j_gene: TRBJ1-2; CDR3aa: CASSSRTGGYGYTF; CDR3nt: TGTGCCAGCAGTTCCCGGACAGGGGGCTATGGCTACACCTTC
abundance: .; v_gene: TRBV6-2/TRBV6-3; d_gene: TRBD1; j_gene: TRBJ2-7; CDR3aa: CASSPKPGQTYEQYF; CDR3nt: TGTGCCAGCAGTCCGAAACCGGGACAGACCTACGAGCAGTACTTC
abundance: once; v_gene: TRBV11-1; d_gene: TRBD2; j_gene: TRBJ2-7; CDR3aa: CASSLPGLTTYEQYF; CDR3nt: TGTGCCAGCAGCCTCCCGGGACTAACTACCTACGAGCAGTACTTC
abundance: .; v_gene: TRBV5-6; d_gene: TRBD1; j_gene: TRBJ2-7; CDR3aa: CASSSGTGLYEQYF; CDR3nt: TGTGCCAGCAGCTCCGGGACAGGGCTGTACGAGCAGTACTTC
abundance: .; v_gene: TRBV15; d_gene: TRBD1; j_gene: TRBJ1-1; CDR3aa: CATSGQGNTEAFF; CDR3nt: TGTGCCACCAGCGGACAGGGAAACACTGAAGCTTTCTTT